This TCR beta chain was documented in a study of blood T cell repertoires in COVID-19. Study context: Samples taken during acute and convalescent COVID-19 were collected in the United States, Italy and Spain.

The authors' processing: Amplified reference gene primers provided the basis for estimating nucleated cell counts. Assay: immunoSEQ multiplex PCR; the TCRdb copy retains only in-frame clones and omits some. The V and J calls and clone size are taken from that table; D and trimming were inferred from the DNA. The profile covers over 85,000 clones, with around nine tenths appearing a single time and about 3.5% taken by the ten largest. As regards this clone: Other nucleotide sequences in the sample specify the same CDR3.

The germline gives CDR1 KGHSH, CDR2 LQKENI. V was pared by 2 bases and J by 2 bases, with 6 bases between. This CDR3 region has 13 residues. The origin of this receptor is a woman between 45 and 60 years old with acute or convalescent COVID-19. Sequenced input: peripheral blood. J is TRBJ2-5 and V is TRBV18; D is ambiguous. CDR3 sequence reads: CASSPGRQETQYF. The DNA of the CDR3 is TGTGCCAGCTCACCAGGCCGTCAAGAGACCCAGTACTTC.